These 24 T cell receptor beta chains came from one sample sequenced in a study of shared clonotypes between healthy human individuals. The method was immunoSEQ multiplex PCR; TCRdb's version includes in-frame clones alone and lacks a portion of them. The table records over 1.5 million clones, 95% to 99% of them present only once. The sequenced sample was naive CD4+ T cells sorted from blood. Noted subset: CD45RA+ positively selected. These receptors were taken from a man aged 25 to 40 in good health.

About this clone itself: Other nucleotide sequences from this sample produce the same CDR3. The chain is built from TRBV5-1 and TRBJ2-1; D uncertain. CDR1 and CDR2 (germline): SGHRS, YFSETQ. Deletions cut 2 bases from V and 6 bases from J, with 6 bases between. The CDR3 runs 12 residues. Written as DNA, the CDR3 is TGCGCCAGCAGCTTAGCCGGCAATGAGCAGTTCTTC. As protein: CASSLAGNEQFF.

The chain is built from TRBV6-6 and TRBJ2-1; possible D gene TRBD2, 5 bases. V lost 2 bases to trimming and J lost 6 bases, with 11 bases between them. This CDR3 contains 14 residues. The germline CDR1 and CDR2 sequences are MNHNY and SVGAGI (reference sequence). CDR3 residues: CASSYISGSNEQFF. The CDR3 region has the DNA TGTGCCAGCAGTTACATATCGGGGTCCAATGAGCAGTTCTTC.

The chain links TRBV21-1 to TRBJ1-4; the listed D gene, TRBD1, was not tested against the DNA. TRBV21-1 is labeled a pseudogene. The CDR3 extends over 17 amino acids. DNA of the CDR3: TGTGCCAGCAGCAAAAGGGCCTTACAGGGCTGGAGGGAAAAACTGTTTTTT. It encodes CASSKRALQGWREKLFF.

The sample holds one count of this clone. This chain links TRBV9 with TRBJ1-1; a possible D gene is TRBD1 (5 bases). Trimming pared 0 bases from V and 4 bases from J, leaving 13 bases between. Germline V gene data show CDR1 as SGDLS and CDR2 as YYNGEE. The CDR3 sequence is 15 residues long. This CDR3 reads CASSVAAGLATEAFF. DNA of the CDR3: TGTGCCAGCAGCGTAGCGGCAGGGTTGGCCACTGAAGCTTTCTTT.

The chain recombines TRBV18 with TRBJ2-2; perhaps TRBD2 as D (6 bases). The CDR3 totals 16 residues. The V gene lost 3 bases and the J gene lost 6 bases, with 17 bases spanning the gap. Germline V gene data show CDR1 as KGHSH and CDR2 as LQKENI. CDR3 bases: TGTGCCAGCTCACCCCCCGTGGGTAGCGGAGCCGGGGAGCTGTTTTTT. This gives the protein CASSPPVGSGAGELFF. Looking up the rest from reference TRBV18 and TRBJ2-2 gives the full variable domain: NAGVMQNPRHLVRRRGQEARLRCSPMKGHSHVYWYRQLPEEGLKFMVYLQKENIIDESGMPKERFSAEFPKEGPSILRIQQVVRGDSAAYFCASSPPVGSGAGELFFGEGSRLTVL.

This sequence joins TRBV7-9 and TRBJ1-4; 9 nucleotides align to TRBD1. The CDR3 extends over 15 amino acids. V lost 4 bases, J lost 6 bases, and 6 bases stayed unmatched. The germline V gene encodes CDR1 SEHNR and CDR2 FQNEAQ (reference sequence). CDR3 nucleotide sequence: TGTGCCAGCAGCTCTCTCCGGGACAGGGATGAAAAACTGTTTTTT. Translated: CASSSLRDRDEKLFF. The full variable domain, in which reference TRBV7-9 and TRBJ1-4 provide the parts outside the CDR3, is DTGVSQNPRHKITKRGQNVTFRCDPISEHNRLYWYRQTLGQGPEFLTYFQNEAQLEKSRLLSDRFSAERPKGSFSTLEIQRTEQGDSAMYLCASSSLRDRDEKLFFGSGTQLSVL.

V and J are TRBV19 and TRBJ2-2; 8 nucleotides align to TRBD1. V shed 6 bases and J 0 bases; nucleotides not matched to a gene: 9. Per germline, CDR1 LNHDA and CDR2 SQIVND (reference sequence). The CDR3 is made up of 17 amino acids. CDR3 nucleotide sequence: TGTGCCAGTAGCCCCCGACAGGGGTTGGCGAACACCGGGGAGCTGTTTTTT. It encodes CASSPRQGLANTGELFF. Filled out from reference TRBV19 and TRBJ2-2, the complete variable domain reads DGGITQSPKYLFRKEGQNVTLSCEQNLNHDAMYWYRQDPGQGLRLIYYSQIVNDFQKGDIAEGYSVSREKKESFPLTVTSAQKNPTAFYLCASSPRQGLANTGELFFGEGSRLTVL.

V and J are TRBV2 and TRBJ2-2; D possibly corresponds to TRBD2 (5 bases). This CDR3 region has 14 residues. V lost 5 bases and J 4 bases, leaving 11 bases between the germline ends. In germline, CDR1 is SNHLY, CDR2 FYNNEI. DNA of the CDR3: TGTGCCAGCAGTCCGGCAGCGGCCACCGGGGAGCTGTTTTTT. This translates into CASSPAAATGELFF.

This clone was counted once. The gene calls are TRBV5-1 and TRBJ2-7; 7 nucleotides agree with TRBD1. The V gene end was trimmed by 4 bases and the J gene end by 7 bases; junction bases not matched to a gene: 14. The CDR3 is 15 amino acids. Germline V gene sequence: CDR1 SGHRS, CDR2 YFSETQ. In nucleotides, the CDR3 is TGCGCCAGCAGCCCGGACCCTGGACAGGAAGGGGAGCAGTACTTC. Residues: CASSPDPGQEGEQYF.

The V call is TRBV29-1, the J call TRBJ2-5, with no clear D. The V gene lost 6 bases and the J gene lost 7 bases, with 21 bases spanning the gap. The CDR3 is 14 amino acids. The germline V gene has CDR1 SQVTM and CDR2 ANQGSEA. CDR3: CSVHRDATFRTQYF. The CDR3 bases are TGCAGCGTCCACAGAGACGCTACTTTCCGGACCCAGTACTTC.

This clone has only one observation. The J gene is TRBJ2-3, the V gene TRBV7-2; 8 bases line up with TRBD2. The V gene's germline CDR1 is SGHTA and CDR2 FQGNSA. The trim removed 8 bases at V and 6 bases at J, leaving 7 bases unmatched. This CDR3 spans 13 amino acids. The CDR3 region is CASRRLASDTQYF. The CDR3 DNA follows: TGTGCCAGCCGCAGACTAGCGAGTGATACGCAGTATTTT. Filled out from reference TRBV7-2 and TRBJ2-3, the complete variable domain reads GAGVSQSPSNKVTEKGKDVELRCDPISGHTALYWYRQSLGQGLEFLIYFQGNSAPDKSGLPSDRFSAERTGGSVSTLTIQRTQQEDSAVYLCASRRLASDTQYFGPGTRLTVL.

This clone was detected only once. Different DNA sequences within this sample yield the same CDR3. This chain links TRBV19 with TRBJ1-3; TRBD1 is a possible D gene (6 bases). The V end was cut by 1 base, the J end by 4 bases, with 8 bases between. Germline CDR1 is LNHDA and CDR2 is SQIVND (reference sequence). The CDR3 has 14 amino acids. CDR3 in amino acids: CASSIGTAGNTIYF. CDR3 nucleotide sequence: TGTGCCAGTAGTATAGGGACAGCGGGAAACACCATATATTTT. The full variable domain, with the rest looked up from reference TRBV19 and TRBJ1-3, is DGGITQSPKYLFRKEGQNVTLSCEQNLNHDAMYWYRQDPGQGLRLIYYSQIVNDFQKGDIAEGYSVSREKKESFPLTVTSAQKNPTAFYLCASSIGTAGNTIYFGEGSWLTVV.

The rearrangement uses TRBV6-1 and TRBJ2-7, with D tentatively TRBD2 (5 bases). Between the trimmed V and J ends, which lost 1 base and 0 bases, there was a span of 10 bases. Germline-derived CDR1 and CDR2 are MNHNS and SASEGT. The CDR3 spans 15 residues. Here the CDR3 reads CASSEVAYYSYEQYF. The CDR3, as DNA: TGTGCCAGCAGTGAAGTAGCGTACTACTCCTACGAGCAGTACTTC.

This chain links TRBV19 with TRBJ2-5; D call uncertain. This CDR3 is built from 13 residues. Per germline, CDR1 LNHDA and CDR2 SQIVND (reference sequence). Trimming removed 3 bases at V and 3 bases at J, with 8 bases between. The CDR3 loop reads CASSIGPEETQYF. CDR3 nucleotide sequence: TGTGCCAGTAGTATTGGGCCGGAAGAGACCCAGTACTTC.

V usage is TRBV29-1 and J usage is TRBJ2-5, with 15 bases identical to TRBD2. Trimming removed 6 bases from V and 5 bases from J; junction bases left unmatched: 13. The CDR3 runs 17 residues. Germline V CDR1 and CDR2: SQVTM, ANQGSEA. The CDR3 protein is CSVGRPGLAGGGETQYF. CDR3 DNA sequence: TGCAGCGTAGGAAGACCGGGACTAGCGGGAGGAGGGGAGACCCAGTACTTC.

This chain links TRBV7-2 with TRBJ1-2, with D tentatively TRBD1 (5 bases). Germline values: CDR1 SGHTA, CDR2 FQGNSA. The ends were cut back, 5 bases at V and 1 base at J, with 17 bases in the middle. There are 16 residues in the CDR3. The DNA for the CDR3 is TGTGCCAGCAGCCAGAGACCTGCCGGGGGTAACTATGGCTACACCTTC. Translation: CASSQRPAGGNYGYTF. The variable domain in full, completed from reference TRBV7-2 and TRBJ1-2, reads GAGVSQSPSNKVTEKGKDVELRCDPISGHTALYWYRQSLGQGLEFLIYFQGNSAPDKSGLPSDRFSAERTGGSVSTLTIQRTQQEDSAVYLCASSQRPAGGNYGYTFGSGTRLTVV.

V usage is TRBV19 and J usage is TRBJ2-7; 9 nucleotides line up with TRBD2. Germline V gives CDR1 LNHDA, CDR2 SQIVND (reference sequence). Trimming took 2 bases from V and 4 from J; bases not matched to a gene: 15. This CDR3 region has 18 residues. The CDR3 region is CASSISGVAGVSVYEQYF. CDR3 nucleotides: TGTGCCAGTAGTATAAGTGGGGTAGCGGGAGTCTCCGTGTACGAGCAGTACTTC.

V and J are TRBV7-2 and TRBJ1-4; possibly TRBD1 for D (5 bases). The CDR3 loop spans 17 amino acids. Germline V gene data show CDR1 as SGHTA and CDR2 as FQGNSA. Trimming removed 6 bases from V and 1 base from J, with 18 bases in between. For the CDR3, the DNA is TGTGCCAGCAGGCGATACGGGGGGAGGGGAACTAATGAAAAACTGTTTTTT. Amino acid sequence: CASRRYGGRGTNEKLFF.

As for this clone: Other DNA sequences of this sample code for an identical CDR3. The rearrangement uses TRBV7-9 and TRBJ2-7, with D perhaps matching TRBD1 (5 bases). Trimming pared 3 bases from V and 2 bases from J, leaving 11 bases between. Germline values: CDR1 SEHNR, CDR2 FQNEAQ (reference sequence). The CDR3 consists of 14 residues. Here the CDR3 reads CASSFLAGPYEQYF. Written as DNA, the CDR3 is TGTGCCAGCAGCTTTCTGGCAGGGCCCTACGAGCAGTACTTC.

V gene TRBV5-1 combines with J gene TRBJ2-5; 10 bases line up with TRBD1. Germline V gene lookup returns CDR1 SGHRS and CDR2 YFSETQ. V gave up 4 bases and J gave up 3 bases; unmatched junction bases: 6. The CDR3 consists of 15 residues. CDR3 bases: TGCGCCAGCAGCGAAACCGGGACAGGGGAAGAGACCCAGTACTTC. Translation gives CASSETGTGEETQYF.

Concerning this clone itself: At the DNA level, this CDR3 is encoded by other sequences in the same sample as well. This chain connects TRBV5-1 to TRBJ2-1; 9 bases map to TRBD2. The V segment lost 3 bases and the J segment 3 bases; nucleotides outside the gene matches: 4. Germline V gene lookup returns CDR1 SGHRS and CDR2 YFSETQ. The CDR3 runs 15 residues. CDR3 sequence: CASSSGLAGYNEQFF. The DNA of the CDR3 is TGCGCCAGCAGCTCGGGACTAGCAGGCTACAATGAGCAGTTCTTC.

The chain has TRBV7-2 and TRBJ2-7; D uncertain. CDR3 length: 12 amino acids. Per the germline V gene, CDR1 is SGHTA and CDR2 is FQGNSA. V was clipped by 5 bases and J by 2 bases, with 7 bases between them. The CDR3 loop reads CASSPTPYEQYF. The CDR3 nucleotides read TGTGCCAGCAGCCCAACCCCCTACGAGCAGTACTTC.

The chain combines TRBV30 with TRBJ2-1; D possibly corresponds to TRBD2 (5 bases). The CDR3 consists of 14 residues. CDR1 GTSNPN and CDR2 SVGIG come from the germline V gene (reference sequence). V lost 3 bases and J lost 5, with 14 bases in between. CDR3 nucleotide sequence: TGTGCCTGGAGCGGGGTGTCCATAGACAATGAGCAGTTCTTC. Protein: CAWSGVSIDNEQFF.

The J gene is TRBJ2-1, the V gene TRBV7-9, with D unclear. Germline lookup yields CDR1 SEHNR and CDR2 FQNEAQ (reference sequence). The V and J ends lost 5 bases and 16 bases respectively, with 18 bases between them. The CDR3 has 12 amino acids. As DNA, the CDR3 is TGTGCCAGCAGCCCCCTTGCCCCTCGGGCATTCTTC. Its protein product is CASSPLAPRAFF.